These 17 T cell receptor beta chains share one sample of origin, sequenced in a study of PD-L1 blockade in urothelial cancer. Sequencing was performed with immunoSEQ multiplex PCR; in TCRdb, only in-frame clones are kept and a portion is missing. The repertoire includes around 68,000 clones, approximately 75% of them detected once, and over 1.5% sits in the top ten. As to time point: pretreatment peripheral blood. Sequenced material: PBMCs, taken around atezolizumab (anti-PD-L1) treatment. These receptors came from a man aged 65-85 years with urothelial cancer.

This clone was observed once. The CDR3 nucleotides read TGTGCCAGCAACAAGGGGGCTGAGCAGTTCTTC. This encodes CASNKGAEQFF. The rearrangement links TRBV6-5 to TRBJ2-1; the match to TRBD1 covers 7 bases. The germline V gene encodes CDR1 MNHEY and CDR2 SVGAGI. This CDR3 has 11 amino acids. V shed 7 bases, J shed 9 bases, and the junction held 3 bases outside the gene matches.

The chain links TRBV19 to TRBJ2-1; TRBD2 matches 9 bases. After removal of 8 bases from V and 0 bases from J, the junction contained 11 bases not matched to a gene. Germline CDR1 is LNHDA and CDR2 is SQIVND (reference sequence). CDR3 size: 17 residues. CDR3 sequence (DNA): TGTGCCAGTCGTGAGCGGGGGGACCCAAGCTCCTACAATGAGCAGTTCTTC. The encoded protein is CASRERGDPSSYNEQFF.

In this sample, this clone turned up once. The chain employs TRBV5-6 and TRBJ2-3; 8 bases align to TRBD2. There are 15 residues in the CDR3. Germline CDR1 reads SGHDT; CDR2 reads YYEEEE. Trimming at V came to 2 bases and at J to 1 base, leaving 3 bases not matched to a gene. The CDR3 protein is CASSFATSGTDTQYF. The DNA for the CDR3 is TGTGCCAGCAGCTTCGCGACTAGCGGCACAGATACGCAGTATTTT.

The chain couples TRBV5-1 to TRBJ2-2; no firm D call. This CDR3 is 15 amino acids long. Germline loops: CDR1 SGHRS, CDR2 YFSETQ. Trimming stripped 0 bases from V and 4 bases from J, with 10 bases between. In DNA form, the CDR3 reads TGCGCCAGCAGCTTGGTAACAATTGGCACCGGGGAGCTGTTTTTT. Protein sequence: CASSLVTIGTGELFF.

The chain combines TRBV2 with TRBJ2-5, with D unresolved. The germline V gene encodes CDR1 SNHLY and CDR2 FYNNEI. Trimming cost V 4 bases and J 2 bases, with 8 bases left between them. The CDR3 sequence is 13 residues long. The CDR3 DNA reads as TGTGCCAGCAGTGTGAGGTGGCAAGAGACCCAGTACTTC. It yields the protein CASSVRWQETQYF.

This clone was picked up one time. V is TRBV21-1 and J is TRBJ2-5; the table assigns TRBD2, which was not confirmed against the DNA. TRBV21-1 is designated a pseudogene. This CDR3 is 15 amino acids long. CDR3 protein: CASRGEGLEGETQYF. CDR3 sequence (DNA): TGTGCCAGCAGAGGAGAGGGACTGGAGGGGGAGACCCAGTACTTC.

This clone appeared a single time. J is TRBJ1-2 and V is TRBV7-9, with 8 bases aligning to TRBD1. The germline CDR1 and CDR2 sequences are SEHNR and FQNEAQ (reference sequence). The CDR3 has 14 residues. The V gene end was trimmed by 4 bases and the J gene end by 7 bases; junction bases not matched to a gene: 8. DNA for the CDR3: TGTGCCAGCAGCTACAATCAGGGGGCGGGTGGCTACACCTTC. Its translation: CASSYNQGAGGYTF.

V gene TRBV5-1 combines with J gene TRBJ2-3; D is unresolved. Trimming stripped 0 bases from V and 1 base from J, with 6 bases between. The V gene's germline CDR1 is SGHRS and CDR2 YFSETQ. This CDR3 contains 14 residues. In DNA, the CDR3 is TGCGCCAGCAGCTTGGATTCCGGCACAGATACGCAGTATTTT. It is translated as CASSLDSGTDTQYF.

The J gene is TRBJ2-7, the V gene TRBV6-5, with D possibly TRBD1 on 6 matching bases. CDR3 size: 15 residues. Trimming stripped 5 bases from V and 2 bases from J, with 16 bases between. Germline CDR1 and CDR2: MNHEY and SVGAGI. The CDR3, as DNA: TGTGCCAGCAGTCTCTTCGGGACACGGACCTACGAGCAGTACTTC. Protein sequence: CASSLFGTRTYEQYF.

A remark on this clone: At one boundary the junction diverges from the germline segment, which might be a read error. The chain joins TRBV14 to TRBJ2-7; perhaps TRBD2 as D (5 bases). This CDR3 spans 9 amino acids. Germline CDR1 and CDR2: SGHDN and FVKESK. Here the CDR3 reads CASSRGRGF. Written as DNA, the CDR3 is TGTGCCAGCAGCCGCGGACGGGGCTTC.

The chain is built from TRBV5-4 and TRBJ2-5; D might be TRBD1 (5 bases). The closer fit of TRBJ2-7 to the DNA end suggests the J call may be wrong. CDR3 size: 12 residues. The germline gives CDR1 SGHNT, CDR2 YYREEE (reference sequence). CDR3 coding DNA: TGTGCCAGCAGCTTGAGGGGTTACGAGCAGTACTTC. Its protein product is CASSLRGYEQYF.

The CDR3, as DNA: TGTGCCAGCAGCTTAGGCGGGACAGTAACAGATACGCAGTATTTT. Translating it yields CASSLGGTVTDTQYF. V gene TRBV7-2 combines with J gene TRBJ2-3, with a tentative D call TRBD1 (7 bases). The germline V and J ends were trimmed by 1 base and 3 bases, with 11 bases remaining between them. CDR1 is SGHTA, CDR2 FQGNSA, per germline. This CDR3 has 15 amino acids.

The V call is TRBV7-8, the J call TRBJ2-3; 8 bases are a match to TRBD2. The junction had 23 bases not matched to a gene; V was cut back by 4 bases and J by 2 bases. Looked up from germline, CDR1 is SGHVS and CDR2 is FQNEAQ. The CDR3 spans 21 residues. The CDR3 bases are TGTGCCAGCAGCTGGGAAGAGCTCGCCCTAGGGACTAGTAGATTCACAGATACGCAGTATTTT. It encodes CASSWEELALGTSRFTDTQYF.

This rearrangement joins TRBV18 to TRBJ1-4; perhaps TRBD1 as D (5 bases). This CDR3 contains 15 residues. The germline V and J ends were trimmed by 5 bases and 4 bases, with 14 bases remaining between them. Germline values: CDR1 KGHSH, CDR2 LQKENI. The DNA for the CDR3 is TGTGCCAGCTCATCGACGGGGGTTCTTAATGAAAAACTGTTTTTT. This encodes CASSSTGVLNEKLFF.

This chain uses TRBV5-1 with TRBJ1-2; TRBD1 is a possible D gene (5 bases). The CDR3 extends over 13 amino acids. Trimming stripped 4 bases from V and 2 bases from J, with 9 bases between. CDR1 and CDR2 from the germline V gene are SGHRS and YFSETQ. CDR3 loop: CASSNQGNYGYTF. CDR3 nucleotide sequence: TGCGCCAGCAGCAACCAGGGAAACTATGGCTACACCTTC. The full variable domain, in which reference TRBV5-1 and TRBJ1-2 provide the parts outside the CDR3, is KAGVTQTPRYLIKTRGQQVTLSCSPISGHRSVSWYQQTPGQGLQFLFEYFSETQRNKGNFPGRFSGRQFSNSRSEMNVSTLELGDSALYLCASSNQGNYGYTFGSGTRLTVV.

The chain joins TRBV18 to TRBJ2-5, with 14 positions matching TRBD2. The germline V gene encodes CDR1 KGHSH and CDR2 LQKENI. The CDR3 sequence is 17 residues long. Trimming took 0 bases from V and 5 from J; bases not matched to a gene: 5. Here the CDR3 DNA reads TGTGCCAGCTCACCACCCCCGAGACTAGCGGGAGGGGAGACCCAGTACTTC. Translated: CASSPPPRLAGGETQYF.

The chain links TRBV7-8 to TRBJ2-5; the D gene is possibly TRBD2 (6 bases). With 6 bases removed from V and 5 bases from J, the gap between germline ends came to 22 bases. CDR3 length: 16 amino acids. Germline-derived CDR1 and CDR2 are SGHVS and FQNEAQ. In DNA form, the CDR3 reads TGTGCCAGCAGTCCTACCTCTAGCGCCTATGGGGAGACCCAGTACTTC. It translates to CASSPTSSAYGETQYF. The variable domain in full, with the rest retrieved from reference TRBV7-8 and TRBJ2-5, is GAGVSQSPRYKVAKRGQDVALRCDPISGHVSLFWYQQALGQGPEFLTYFQNEAQLDKSGLPSDRFFAERPEGSVSTLKIQRTQQEDSAVYLCASSPTSSAYGETQYFGPGTRLLVL.